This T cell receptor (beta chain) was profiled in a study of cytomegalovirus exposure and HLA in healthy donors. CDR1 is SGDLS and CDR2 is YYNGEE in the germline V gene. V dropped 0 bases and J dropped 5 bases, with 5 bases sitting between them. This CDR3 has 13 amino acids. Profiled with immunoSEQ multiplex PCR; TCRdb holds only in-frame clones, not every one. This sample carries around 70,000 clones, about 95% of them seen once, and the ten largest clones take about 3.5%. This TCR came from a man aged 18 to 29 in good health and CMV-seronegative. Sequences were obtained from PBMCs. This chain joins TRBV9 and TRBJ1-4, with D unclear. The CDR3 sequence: CASSVGPNEKLFF. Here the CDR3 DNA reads TGTGCCAGCAGCGTAGGGCCAAATGAAAAACTGTTTTTT. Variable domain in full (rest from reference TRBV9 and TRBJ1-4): DSGVTQTPKHLITATGQRVTLRCSPRSGDLSVYWYQQSLDQGLQFLIQYYNGEERAKGNILERFSAQQFPDLHSELNLSSLELGDSALYFCASSVGPNEKLFFGSGTQLSVL.